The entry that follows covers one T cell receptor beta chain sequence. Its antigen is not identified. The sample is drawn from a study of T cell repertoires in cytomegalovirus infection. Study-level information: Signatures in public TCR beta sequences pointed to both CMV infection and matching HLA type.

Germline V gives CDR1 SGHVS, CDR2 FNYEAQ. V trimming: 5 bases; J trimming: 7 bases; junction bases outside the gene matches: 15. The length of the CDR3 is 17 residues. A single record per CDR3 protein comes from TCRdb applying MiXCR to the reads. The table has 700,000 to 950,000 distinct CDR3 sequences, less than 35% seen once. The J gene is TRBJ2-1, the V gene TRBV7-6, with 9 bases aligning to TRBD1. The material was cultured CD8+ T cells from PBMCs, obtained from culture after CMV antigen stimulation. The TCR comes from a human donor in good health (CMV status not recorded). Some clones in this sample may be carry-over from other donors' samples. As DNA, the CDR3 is TGTGCCAGCAGCCACCTCCCCCGGGACAGGGACAAGAATGAGCAGTTCTTC. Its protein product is CASSHLPRDRDKNEQFF.